The rows below give T cell receptor beta chains drawn from one sample of a study of early T cells in non-severe SARS-CoV-2 infection. TCRdb fed the 5' RACE reads into MiXCR, producing one record per CDR3 protein. The table shows 70,000 to 95,000 distinct CDR3 sequences, with approximately 14% occurring only once. Sequencing was performed on whole blood. The receptors derive from an adult who was a healthcare worker with PCR-confirmed SARS-CoV-2 infection or an uninfected control (not recorded which). CDR3s include the opening cysteine and the closing phenylalanine or tryptophan. D genes are given only for firm matches. Size values are once, few and many counts, or a class for expanded clones, and some rows have none.

>TRBV5-1|17|once|TRBJ1-2|TRBD1
CASSPTTEGQAFYGYTF
TGCGCCAGCAGCCCGACGACCGAGGGACAGGCGTTCTATGGCTACACCTTC
>TRBV12-3/TRBV12-4|15|few|TRBJ2-5|NA
CASSLARDPKETQYF
TGTGCCAGCAGTTTAGCGCGGGACCCCAAAGAGACCCAGTACTTC
>TRBV3-2|17|few|TRBJ2-2|NA
CASSQTRFRSNTGELFF
TGTGCCAGCAGCCAAACCCGATTTAGGTCGAACACCGGGGAGCTGTTTTTT
>TRBV20-1|13|few|TRBJ1-2|NA
CSAGLQINYGYTF
TGCAGTGCTGGGTTACAGATAAACTATGGCTACACCTTC
>TRBV9|14|NA|TRBJ2-5|NA
CASSSGGLLETQYF
TGTGCCAGCAGCTCTGGTGGACTATTGGAGACCCAGTACTTC
>TRBV7-3|14|NA|TRBJ2-5|NA
CASSAGPAHEHQYF
TGTGCCAGCAGCGCGGGACCAGCCCACGAGCACCAGTACTTC
>TRBV4-2|16|many|TRBJ2-5|NA
CASSQEINGAGETQYF
TGTGCCAGCAGCCAAGAGATTAACGGGGCTGGAGAGACCCAGTACTTC
>TRBV15|15|NA|TRBJ1-6|TRBD1
CATREGTDDNSPLHF
TGTGCCACCAGAGAAGGGACAGACGATAATTCACCCCTCCACTTT
>TRBV18|18|few|TRBJ1-3|TRBD1
CASSPTDRGSLAGNTIYF
TGTGCCAGCTCACCGACGGACAGGGGGTCGTTAGCTGGAAACACCATATATTTT
>TRBV5-4|16|NA|TRBJ1-2|NA
CASSLPGLDRSYGYTF
TGTGCCAGCAGCTTGCCGGGTTTGGACAGAAGCTATGGCTACACCTTC
>TRBV4-1|12|NA|TRBJ1-3|NA
CASSQATNTIYF
TGCGCCAGCAGCCAGGCCACGAACACCATATATTTT
>TRBV2|9|few|TRBJ2-5|NA
CAMQETQYF
TGTGCCATGCAAGAGACCCAGTACTTC
>TRBV6-5|14|few|TRBJ1-1|NA
CASRAGREGTEAFF
TGTGCCAGCAGAGCGGGACGGGAGGGGACTGAAGCTTTCTTT
>TRBV6-5|14|many|TRBJ1-1|NA
CASSPGAADTEAFF
TGTGCCAGCAGTCCAGGGGCAGCGGACACTGAAGCTTTCTTT
>TRBV27|15|NA|TRBJ2-3|TRBD1
CASSSRQGSTDTQYF
TGTGCCAGCAGTTCCCGACAGGGGAGCACAGATACGCAGTATTTT
>TRBV12-3/TRBV12-4|12|NA|TRBJ2-5|NA
CASRLAGETQYF
TGTGCCAGCAGGCTGGCCGGGGAGACCCAGTACTTC
>TRBV10-1|13|NA|TRBJ1-4|NA
CASSRTSNEKLFF
TGCGCCAGCAGTAGGACATCTAATGAAAAACTGTTTTTT
>TRBV9|16|NA|TRBJ2-3|TRBD1
CASSARTGSGTDTQYF
TGTGCCAGCAGCGCACGGACAGGGAGTGGCACAGATACGCAGTATTTT
>TRBV24-1|15|few|TRBJ2-3|TRBD1
CATSDDGTVPDTQYF
TGTGCCACCAGTGATGACGGGACAGTTCCAGATACGCAGTATTTT
>TRBV11-3|13|many|TRBJ1-1|NA
CASSLGENTEAFF
TGTGCCAGCAGCTTAGGAGAGAACACTGAAGCTTTCTTT
>TRBV5-1|17|NA|TRBJ2-1|NA
CASSFYSSSVSYNEQFF
TGCGCCAGCAGCTTCTACTCGTCTAGCGTTTCCTACAATGAGCAGTTCTTC
>TRBV29-1|12|NA|TRBJ1-1|NA
CSVDLAGTEAFF
TGCAGCGTTGATTTGGCAGGCACTGAAGCTTTCTTT
>TRBV7-3|15|many|TRBJ2-5|TRBD2
CASSLGGGYQETQYF
TGTGCCAGCAGCTTAGGCGGGGGGTACCAAGAGACCCAGTACTTC
>TRBV19|15|many|TRBJ1-5|TRBD1
CASSTLQGAGQPQHF
TGTGCCAGTAGCACCCTACAGGGGGCGGGTCAGCCCCAGCATTTT
>TRBV3-1|14|NA|TRBJ1-2|NA
CASSQETGAYGYTF
TGTGCCAGCAGCCAAGAAACAGGCGCCTATGGCTACACCTTC
>TRBV5-5|15|NA|TRBJ2-1|TRBD2
CASSLELAGEVEQFF
TGTGCCAGCAGCTTGGAACTAGCGGGGGAGGTTGAGCAGTTCTTC
>TRBV20-1|14|NA|TRBJ1-5|NA
CSARDVGRNQPQHF
TGCAGTGCTAGAGATGTGGGAAGGAATCAGCCCCAGCATTTT
>TRBV11-2|16|NA|TRBJ1-6|NA
CASSLDTPWSNSPLHF
TGTGCCAGCAGCTTAGATACTCCTTGGAGTAATTCACCCCTCCATTTT
>TRBV10-3|15|NA|TRBJ1-2|NA
CAISESRGNNYGYTF
TGTGCCATCAGTGAGTCGAGAGGCAATAACTATGGCTACACCTTC
>TRBV10-2|13|NA|TRBJ1-1|NA
CASLVVGNTEAFF
TGCGCCAGCCTGGTGGTAGGAAACACTGAAGCTTTCTTT
>TRBV5-1|12|many|TRBJ2-1|NA
CASSYQGSEQFF
TGCGCCAGCAGTTATCAAGGTTCTGAGCAGTTCTTC
>TRBV5-1|15|NA|TRBJ2-3|TRBD1
CASRQTTGSTDTQYF
TGCGCCAGCAGACAGACGACAGGGAGCACAGATACGCAGTATTTT
>TRBV19|13|NA|TRBJ1-2|NA
CASKGSGNYGYTF
TGTGCCAGTAAGGGGTCGGGAAACTATGGCTACACCTTC
>TRBV29-1|14|few|TRBJ2-1|TRBD2
CSAQTSGGAWEQFF
TGCAGCGCCCAGACTAGCGGGGGGGCCTGGGAGCAGTTCTTC
>TRBV7-9|15|NA|TRBJ2-5|NA
CASSLGTGPQETQYF
TGTGCCAGCAGCTTAGGGACGGGCCCCCAAGAGACCCAGTACTTC
>TRBV7-9|16|NA|TRBJ2-3|TRBD1
CASRASGTGVPDTQYF
TGTGCCAGCAGAGCCTCCGGGACAGGGGTCCCAGATACGCAGTATTTT
>TRBV7-2|13|many|TRBJ1-1|NA
CASSPGKVTEAFF
TGTGCCAGCAGCCCAGGGAAAGTTACTGAAGCTTTCTTT
>TRBV6-1|15|NA|TRBJ2-1|NA
CASSSHGGRGNEQFF
TGTGCCAGCAGCTCCCACGGGGGACGAGGTAATGAGCAGTTCTTC